The 21 T cell receptor beta chains given below trace back to one sample, sequenced in a study of shared clonotypes between healthy human individuals. Data came from immunoSEQ multiplex PCR; TCRdb stores just in-frame clones and leaves some out. The table includes 850,000 to 1,200,000 clones, about 75% detected once. The sample was memory CD4+ T cells sorted from blood. Indicated subset: CD45RA-negative fraction. These receptors all stem from a man between 18 and 29 years old in good health.

The chain couples TRBV7-2 to TRBJ1-1; D remains unclear. Trimming removed 5 bases from V and 5 bases from J, with 12 bases in between. Germline CDR1 reads SGHTA; CDR2 reads FQGNSA. The CDR3 covers 13 residues. In nucleotides, the CDR3 is TGTGCCAGCAGCCTCGGGGTTAGGACTGAAGCTTTCTTT. It translates to CASSLGVRTEAFF.

This sequence joins TRBV19 and TRBJ2-6; 9 bases map to TRBD2. Germline assignment: CDR1 LNHDA and CDR2 SQIVND (reference sequence). This CDR3 comprises 16 residues. V was clipped by 11 bases and J by 3 bases; unmatched bases: 11. Written as DNA, the CDR3 is TGTGCCGGAGGCGGCGGGAGGGCCGATGGGGCCAACGTCCTGACTTTC. Protein sequence: CAGGGGRADGANVLTF.

The genes are TRBV18 and TRBJ2-2; D gene ambiguous. V was trimmed by 6 bases and J by 2 bases, leaving 10 bases between them. CDR3 length: 14 amino acids. CDR1 is KGHSH, CDR2 LQKENI, per germline. CDR3 region: CASSTGLNTGELFF. Here the CDR3 DNA reads TGTGCCAGCTCTACCGGGCTAAACACCGGGGAGCTGTTTTTT.

This chain connects TRBV27 to TRBJ2-2; TRBD1 agrees at 7 bases. Germline values: CDR1 MNHEY, CDR2 SMNVEV (reference sequence). The CDR3 extends over 15 amino acids. The V gene end was trimmed by 8 bases and the J gene end by 6 bases; junction bases not matched to a gene: 12. CDR3 sequence: CASATHRGRAGELFF. CDR3 coding DNA: TGTGCCAGCGCCACCCACAGGGGACGGGCCGGGGAGCTGTTTTTT.

This clone has a count of ten or more. This chain joins TRBV7-6 and TRBJ1-6; D is unresolved. CDR3 size: 15 residues. V lost 0 bases and J lost 6, with 9 bases in between. CDR1 and CDR2 from the germline V gene are SGHVS and FNYEAQ. CDR3 sequence: CASSLAHHSNSPLHF. CDR3 DNA sequence: TGTGCCAGCAGCTTAGCACATCATTCTAATTCACCCCTCCACTTT.

The chain combines TRBV5-1 with TRBJ2-5, with D uncertain. The germline V gene has CDR1 SGHRS and CDR2 YFSETQ. The CDR3 has 13 residues. V was cut by 4 bases and J by 4 bases, with 11 bases left in between. The CDR3 region is CASSPEYAETQYF. The CDR3 DNA reads TGCGCCAGCAGCCCGGAATACGCAGAGACCCAGTACTTC.

This sequence joins TRBV19 and TRBJ2-2, with D perhaps matching TRBD1 (5 bases). This CDR3 contains 13 residues. V lost 6 bases and J 9 bases, leaving 14 bases between the germline ends. Germline V lookup: CDR1 LNHDA, CDR2 SQIVND (reference sequence). The CDR3 protein is CASSIQAFRELFF. In DNA form, the CDR3 reads TGTGCCAGTAGCATACAGGCTTTCCGGGAGCTGTTTTTT.

The rearrangement joins TRBV7-2 to TRBJ2-7, with unresolved D. The germline V gene has CDR1 SGHTA and CDR2 FQGNSA. The CDR3 is 12 amino acids. V lost 4 bases, J lost 6 bases, and 10 bases lay in between. In nucleotides, the CDR3 is TGTGCCAGCAGCTCGTCCAAGCGCGAGCAGTACTTC. Its protein is CASSSSKREQYF.

The rearrangement links TRBV28 to TRBJ2-2; the D gene is possibly TRBD1 (5 bases). Trimming took 7 bases from V and 3 from J, leaving 12 bases between them. Germline V gene data show CDR1 as MDHEN and CDR2 as SYDVKM. The CDR3 consists of 14 residues. The CDR3 spells CASKGVQYTGELFF. The DNA of the CDR3 is TGTGCCAGCAAAGGGGTTCAGTACACCGGGGAGCTGTTTTTT.

The rearrangement joins TRBV18 to TRBJ1-6; TRBD1 matches 7 bases. With 5 bases clipped from V and 5 bases from J, the junction kept 12 bases outside the gene matches. CDR1 KGHSH and CDR2 LQKENI come from the germline V gene. The CDR3 is 17 amino acids. The CDR3 spells CASSINPPGGDNSPLHF. The CDR3, as DNA: TGTGCCAGCTCAATCAACCCTCCAGGGGGGGATAATTCACCCCTCCACTTT.

This clone was found a few times. J is TRBJ1-5 and V is TRBV6-5; 12 bases line up with TRBD1. V shed 2 bases, J shed 8 bases, and the junction held 4 bases outside the gene matches. Germline CDR1 is MNHEY and CDR2 is SVGAGI. The CDR3 covers 15 residues. CDR3 bases: TGTGCCAGCAGTTACGGGACAGGGGGCAAGGAGCCCCAGCATTTT. Translated: CASSYGTGGKEPQHF.

The rearrangement links TRBV6-1 to TRBJ2-5, with a tentative D call TRBD2 (6 bases). The V end lost 4 bases, the J end lost 4 bases, and 13 bases lay between the germline ends. This CDR3 comprises 14 residues. Germline values: CDR1 MNHNS, CDR2 SASEGT. The CDR3 nucleotides read TGTGCCAGCAGTGTGATTCTGGGGGGAGAGACCCAGTACTTC. It codes for CASSVILGGETQYF.

The gene calls are TRBV19 and TRBJ1-2; 8 bases map to TRBD1. With V trimmed by 4 bases and J by 7 bases, 11 bases remained unmatched. From germline, CDR1 is LNHDA and CDR2 SQIVND (reference sequence). CDR3 length equals 15 residues. DNA of the CDR3: TGTGCCAGTAGTACGTCCCGGGACAGGCGATTTGGCTACACCTTC. Translated: CASSTSRDRRFGYTF.

The gene calls are TRBV7-2 and TRBJ2-2, with TRBD2 as a possible D gene (5 bases). V lost 6 bases to trimming and J lost 13 bases, with 18 bases between them. The germline V gene has CDR1 SGHTA and CDR2 FQGNSA. CDR3 length: 13 amino acids. The CDR3 nucleotides are TGTGCCAGCAGTTACCTTGCGGGTGGCGTGCTGTTTTTT. Amino acids: CASSYLAGGVLFF.

V gene TRBV2 combines with J gene TRBJ2-1, with D perhaps matching TRBD2 (5 bases). Germline CDR1 and CDR2: SNHLY and FYNNEI. The CDR3 spans 15 residues. Trimming left V 8 bases short and J 3 bases short, with 17 bases between. This CDR3 is CASLLETKVYNEQFF. The DNA for the CDR3 is TGTGCCAGCCTATTGGAGACTAAAGTCTACAATGAGCAGTTCTTC.

The chain carries TRBV6-5 and TRBJ1-6, with D possibly being TRBD1 (5 bases). This CDR3 contains 15 residues. The V and J ends lost 8 bases and 6 bases respectively, with 17 bases between them. CDR1 is MNHEY, CDR2 SVGAGI, per germline. The CDR3 loop is CASRLAGRSNSPLHF. The CDR3 DNA is TGTGCCAGCCGGTTGGCAGGGCGGTCTAATTCACCCCTCCACTTT.

This clone is a singleton in its sample. This could be a read error, since a much larger clone is one nucleotide away. Other DNA sequences in the sample encode the same CDR3. This CDR3 is CASSLRGSGANVLTF. CDR3 sequence (DNA): TGTGCCAGCAGCTTAAGGGGCTCTGGGGCCAACGTCCTGACTTTC. V and J are TRBV7-2 and TRBJ2-6; D is perhaps TRBD1 (5 bases). CDR3 length: 15 residues. The germline V and J ends were trimmed by 2 bases and 0 bases, with 5 bases remaining between them. Germline CDR1 is SGHTA and CDR2 is FQGNSA. Full variable domain (outside the CDR3, taken from reference TRBV7-2 and TRBJ2-6): GAGVSQSPSNKVTEKGKDVELRCDPISGHTALYWYRQSLGQGLEFLIYFQGNSAPDKSGLPSDRFSAERTGGSVSTLTIQRTQQEDSAVYLCASSLRGSGANVLTFGAGSRLTVL.

Concerning this clone: Other nucleotide sequences in the sample specify the same CDR3. The chain has TRBV5-4 and TRBJ1-3, with unresolved D. Trimming pared 0 bases from V and 0 bases from J, leaving 7 bases between. The CDR3 extends over 15 amino acids. Germline V CDR1 and CDR2: SGHNT, YYREEE (reference sequence). CDR3 nucleotides: TGTGCCAGCAGCTTGGTAGGCGCCTCTGGAAACACCATATATTTT. It is translated as CASSLVGASGNTIYF.

The rearrangement joins TRBV19 to TRBJ2-4; a possible D gene is TRBD2 (6 bases). The CDR3 covers 13 residues. Germline V lookup: CDR1 LNHDA, CDR2 SQIVND (reference sequence). V gave up 9 bases and J gave up 1 base, with 10 bases separating them. The CDR3 region has the DNA TGTGCCAGCAGGGACTGGGCCAAAAACATTCAGTACTTC. Amino acids: CASRDWAKNIQYF.

Only one count was recorded for this clone. This sequence joins TRBV5-1 and TRBJ1-4; tentatively, D is TRBD1 (6 bases). Germline CDR1 and CDR2: SGHRS and YFSETQ. Trimming removed 0 bases at V and 4 bases at J, with 10 bases between. The CDR3 totals 15 residues. The CDR3 DNA is TGCGCCAGCAGCTTGGCCGGGGGCTATAATGAAAAACTGTTTTTT. It is translated as CASSLAGGYNEKLFF.

J is TRBJ1-1 and V is TRBV5-6; D perhaps matches TRBD1 (5 bases). V was cut by 2 bases and J by 5 bases, with 10 bases left in between. CDR1 SGHDT and CDR2 YYEEEE come from the germline V gene. The CDR3 totals 13 residues. CDR3 amino acids: CASSFLRGTEAFF. As DNA, the CDR3 is TGTGCCAGCAGCTTCCTACGGGGGACTGAAGCTTTCTTT.